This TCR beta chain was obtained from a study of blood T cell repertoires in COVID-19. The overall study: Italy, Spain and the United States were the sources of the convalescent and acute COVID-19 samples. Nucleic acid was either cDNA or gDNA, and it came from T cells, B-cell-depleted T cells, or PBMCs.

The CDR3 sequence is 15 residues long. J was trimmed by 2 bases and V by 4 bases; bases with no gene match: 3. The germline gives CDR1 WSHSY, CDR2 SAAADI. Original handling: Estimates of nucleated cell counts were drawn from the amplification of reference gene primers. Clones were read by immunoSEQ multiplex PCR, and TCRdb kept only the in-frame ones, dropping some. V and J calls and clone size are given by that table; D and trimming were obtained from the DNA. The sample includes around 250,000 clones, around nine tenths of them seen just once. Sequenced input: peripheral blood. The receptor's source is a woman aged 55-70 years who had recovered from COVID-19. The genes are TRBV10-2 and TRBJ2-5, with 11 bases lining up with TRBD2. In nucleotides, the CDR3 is TGCGCCAGCAGTGCGCTAGCGGGGGGACAAGAGACCCAGTACTTC. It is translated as CASSALAGGQETQYF.